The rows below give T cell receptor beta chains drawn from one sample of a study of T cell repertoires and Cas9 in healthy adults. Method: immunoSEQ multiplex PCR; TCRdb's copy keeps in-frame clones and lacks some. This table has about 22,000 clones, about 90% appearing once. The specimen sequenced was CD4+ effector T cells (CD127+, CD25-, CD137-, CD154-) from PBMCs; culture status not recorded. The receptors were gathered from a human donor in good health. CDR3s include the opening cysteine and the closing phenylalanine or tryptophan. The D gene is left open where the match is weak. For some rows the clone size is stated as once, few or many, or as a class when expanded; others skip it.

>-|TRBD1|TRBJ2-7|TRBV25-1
TGTGCCAGCAGTCCCAGGGGCGGGACAGGGCTGTACGAGCAGTACTTC
CASSPRGGTGLYEQYF
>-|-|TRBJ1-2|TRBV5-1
TGCGCCAGCAGCGGGCGCTTAACGGGACTCACCGATGGCTACACCTTC
CASSGRLTGLTDGYTF
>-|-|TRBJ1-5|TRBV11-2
TGTGCCAGCAGCTTAGGAGGGGCCGGCAATCAGCCCCAGCATTTT
CASSLGGAGNQPQHF
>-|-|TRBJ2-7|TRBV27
TGTGCCAGCAGTTTTGTAATGGACAGCGTCTACGAGCAGTACTTC
CASSFVMDSVYEQYF
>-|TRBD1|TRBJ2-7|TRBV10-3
TGTGCCATCAGCCGGGACAGGTGGCAGCAGTACTTC
CAISRDRWQQYF
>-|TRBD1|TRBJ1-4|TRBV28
TGTGCCAGCAGTTCGCCCGGGACAGGGAATGAAAAACTGTTTTTT
CASSSPGTGNEKLFF
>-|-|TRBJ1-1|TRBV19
TGTGCCAGTAGTATCTTATATGGGCAGCCGAACACTGAAGCTTTCTTT
CASSILYGQPNTEAFF
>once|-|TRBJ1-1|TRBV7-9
TGTGCCAGCAGCCCGACTACGAACACTGAAGCTTTCTTT
CASSPTTNTEAFF
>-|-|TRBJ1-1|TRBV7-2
TGTGCCAGCAGCTTAGATTGGTCCACTGAAGCTTTCTTT
CASSLDWSTEAFF
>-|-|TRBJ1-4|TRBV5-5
TGTGCCAGCTCCGGGGCCTTTAATGAAAAACTGTTTTTT
CASSGAFNEKLFF
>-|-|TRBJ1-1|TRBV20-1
TGCAGTGCTAGACAGAACACTGAAGCTTTCTTT
CSARQNTEAFF
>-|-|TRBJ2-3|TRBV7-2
TGTGCCAGCAGAGCGGCTAGCACAGATACGCAGTATTTT
CASRAASTDTQYF
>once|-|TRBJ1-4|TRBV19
TGTGCCAGTAGGATGGGGGGGTTGGATGAAAAACTGTTTTTT
CASRMGGLDEKLFF
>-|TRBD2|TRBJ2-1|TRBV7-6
TGTGCCAGCAGCACGGGGGGTCCCCAAAATGAGCAGTTCTTC
CASSTGGPQNEQFF
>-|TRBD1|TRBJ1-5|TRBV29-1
TGCAGCGTTGCACAGGGGGTGGATCAGCCCCAGCATTTT
CSVAQGVDQPQHF
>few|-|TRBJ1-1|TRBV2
TGTGCCAGCATGGGGAACAGTGACACTGAAGCTTTCTTT
CASMGNSDTEAFF
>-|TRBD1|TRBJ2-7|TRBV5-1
TGCGCCAGCAGCTTGCCGGGACAGAACGAGCAGTACTTC
CASSLPGQNEQYF
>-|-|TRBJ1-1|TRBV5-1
TGCGCCAGCAGCCATCGAGGGGACGAAGCTTTCTTT
CASSHRGDEAFF
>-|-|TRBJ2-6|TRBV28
TGTGCCAGCAGAGAAAAACTCAGGCCCTCTGGGGCCAACGTCCTGACTTTC
CASREKLRPSGANVLTF
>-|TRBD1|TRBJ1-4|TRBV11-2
TGTGCCAGCAGCTCGGGACAGGTTAATAATGAAAAACTGTTTTTT
CASSSGQVNNEKLFF
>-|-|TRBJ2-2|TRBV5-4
TGTGCCAGCAGCTCGATGAGTGGCACCGGGGAGCTGTTTTTT
CASSSMSGTGELFF
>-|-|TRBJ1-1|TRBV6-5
TGTGCCAGCAGTTATAGGAACACTGAAGCTTTCTTT
CASSYRNTEAFF
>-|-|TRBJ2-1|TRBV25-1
TGTGCCAGCAGTCTTGGACAGTACAATGAGCAGTTCTTC
CASSLGQYNEQFF
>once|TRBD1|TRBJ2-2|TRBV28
TGTGCCAGCAGTACCGGGACAGCGAACACCGGGGAGCTGTTTTTT
CASSTGTANTGELFF
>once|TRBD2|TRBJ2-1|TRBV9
TGTGCCAGCAGCGTGGGGACTAGCGGATACAATGAGCAGTTCTTC
CASSVGTSGYNEQFF
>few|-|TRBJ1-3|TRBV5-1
TGCGCCAGCAGCCTGGAGGGTACGGGGGGAAACACCATATATTTT
CASSLEGTGGNTIYF
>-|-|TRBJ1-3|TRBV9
TGTGCCAGCAGTGGACCCGGGGCTTACTCTGGAAACACCATATATTTT
CASSGPGAYSGNTIYF
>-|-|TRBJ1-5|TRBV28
TGTGCCAGCATCGGGGGCAGCTATCAGCCCCAGCATTTT
CASIGGSYQPQHF
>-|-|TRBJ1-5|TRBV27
TGTGCCAGCAGTTACAGAGGAAGCAATCAGCCCCAGCATTTT
CASSYRGSNQPQHF
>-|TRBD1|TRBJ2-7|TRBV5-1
TGCGCCAGCAGCCTGGAGGGACAGGGGCCGGTCGAGCAGTACTTC
CASSLEGQGPVEQYF
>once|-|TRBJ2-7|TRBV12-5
TGTGCTAGTGGTTTGGGGTCGCGCGAGCAGTACTTC
CASGLGSREQYF
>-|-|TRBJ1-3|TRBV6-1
TGTGCCAGCAGTTCCGGACACCTCTCTGGAAACACCATATATTTT
CASSSGHLSGNTIYF
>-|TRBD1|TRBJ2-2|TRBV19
TGTGCCAGTACTTTCACAGGGGGAAGGAACACCGGGGAGCTGTTTTTT
CASTFTGGRNTGELFF
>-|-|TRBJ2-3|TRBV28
TGTGCCAGCAGTTTACAAGGGCGGGCAGATACGCAGTATTTT
CASSLQGRADTQYF